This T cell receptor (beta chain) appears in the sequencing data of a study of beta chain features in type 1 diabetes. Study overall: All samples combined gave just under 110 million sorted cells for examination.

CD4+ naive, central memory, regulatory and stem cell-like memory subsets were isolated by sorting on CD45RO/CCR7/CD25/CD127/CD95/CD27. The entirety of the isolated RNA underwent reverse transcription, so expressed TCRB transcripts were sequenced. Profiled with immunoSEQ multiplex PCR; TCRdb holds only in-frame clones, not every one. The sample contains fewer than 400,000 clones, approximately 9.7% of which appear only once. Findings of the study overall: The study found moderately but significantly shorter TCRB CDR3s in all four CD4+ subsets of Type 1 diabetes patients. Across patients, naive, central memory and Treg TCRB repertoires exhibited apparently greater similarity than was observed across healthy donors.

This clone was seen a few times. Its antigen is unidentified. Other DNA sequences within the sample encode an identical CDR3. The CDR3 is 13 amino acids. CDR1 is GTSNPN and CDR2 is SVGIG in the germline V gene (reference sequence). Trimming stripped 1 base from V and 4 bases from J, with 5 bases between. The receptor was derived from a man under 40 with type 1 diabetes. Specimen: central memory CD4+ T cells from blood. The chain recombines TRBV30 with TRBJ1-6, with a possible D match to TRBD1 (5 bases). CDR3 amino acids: CAWSGQYNSPLHF. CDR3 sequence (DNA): TGTGCCTGGAGTGGACAGTATAATTCACCCCTCCACTTT.